These 21 T cell receptor beta chains came from one sample sequenced in a study of T cell repertoires in cytomegalovirus infection. TCRdb redid the calling of the reads with MiXCR, one entry per CDR3 protein. The profile covers nearly 650,000 distinct CDR3 sequences, with 20% to 30% appearing a single time and 6.5% to 10% taken by the ten largest. Sequenced sample: CD8+ T cells from PBMCs. These TCRs come from a human donor in good health (CMV status not recorded). Some clones in this sample may be carry-over from other donors' samples.

This clonotype turned up a few times. The rearrangement links TRBV6-5 to TRBJ2-2; the D is unclear. Germline CDR1 and CDR2: MNHEY and SVGAGI. The V end was cut by 4 bases, the J end by 7 bases, with 10 bases between. The CDR3 contains 13 residues. In DNA form, the CDR3 reads TGTGCCAGCAGTTGGGCCTCGGACGGGGAGCTGTTTTTT. Translated: CASSWASDGELFF.

The chain has TRBV20-1 and TRBJ2-7; 9 bases line up with TRBD2. This CDR3 is built from 15 residues. Looked up from germline, CDR1 is DFQATT and CDR2 is SNEGSKA (reference sequence). J gave up 4 bases and V 0 bases, and 7 bases lay outside the gene matches. Here the CDR3 reads CSAREASGRIYEQYV. In DNA, the CDR3 is TGCAGTGCTAGAGAGGCCAGCGGGAGGATTTACGAGCAGTACGTC.

Ten or more counts support this clonotype. J is TRBJ2-3 and V is TRBV12-5, with 10 bases aligning to TRBD2. The germline gives CDR1 LGHNT, CDR2 FRNRAP. V lost 0 bases, J lost 2 bases, and 11 bases stayed unmatched. The CDR3 contains 19 residues. The CDR3 here is CASGLVSQLAGIYTDTQYF. The CDR3, as DNA: TGTGCTAGTGGTTTGGTATCCCAACTAGCGGGGATATACACAGATACGCAGTATTTT.

This clonotype was seen more than once but under ten times. The V and J genes are TRBV11-3 and TRBJ2-1; D is ambiguous. V was clipped by 5 bases and J by 0 bases, with 11 bases between them. The CDR3 is 15 amino acids. Germline-derived CDR1 and CDR2 are SGHNT and YENEEA. The CDR3 DNA reads as TGTGCCAGCAGCACCTGGACGGACTCCTACAATGAGCAGTTCTTC. The encoded protein is CASSTWTDSYNEQFF.

V gene TRBV7-8 combines with J gene TRBJ1-3; 9 bases fit TRBD1. This CDR3 is built from 13 residues. Germline-derived CDR1 and CDR2 are SGHVS and FQNEAQ. Trimming at V came to 5 bases and at J to 8 bases, leaving 4 bases not matched to a gene. CDR3 region: CASSHRQGDTIYF. CDR3 nucleotides: TGTGCCAGCAGCCACCGACAGGGGGACACCATATATTTT.

This clonotype was seen ten or more times. V gene TRBV27 combines with J gene TRBJ1-2; D remains ambiguous. Trimming removed 2 bases at V and 4 bases at J, with 8 bases between. The length of the CDR3 is 13 residues. CDR1 is MNHEY and CDR2 is SMNVEV in the germline V gene (reference sequence). CDR3 in amino acids: CASSLLGSYGYTF. Written as DNA, the CDR3 is TGTGCCAGCAGTTTACTGGGCTCCTATGGCTACACCTTC.

This clonotype occurred many times. The chain is built from TRBV6-5 and TRBJ2-1; 7 nucleotides match TRBD2. Germline-derived CDR1 and CDR2 are MNHEY and SVGAGI. With 4 bases clipped from V and 3 bases from J, the junction kept 6 bases outside the gene matches. The CDR3 contains 15 residues. CDR3 bases: TGTGCCAGCAGTTTAGCCGGGACTATCTACAATGAGCAGTTCTTC. This gives the protein CASSLAGTIYNEQFF.

A word on this clonotype: This may come from a read error, since a much larger clone is one base off. V gene TRBV7-6 combines with J gene TRBJ2-5, with D possibly being TRBD1 (6 bases). The CDR3 loop spans 15 amino acids. The germline V gene has CDR1 SGHVS and CDR2 FNYEAQ. CDR3 residues: CASTILPGHEETLYF. The DNA for the CDR3 is TGTGCCAGCACCATATTACCGGGACACGAAGAGACCCTGTACTTC.

This chain joins TRBV5-6 and TRBJ1-2, with no clear D. Trimming left V 0 bases short and J 4 bases short, with 7 bases between. CDR1 and CDR2 from the germline V gene are SGHDT and YYEEEE. The CDR3 totals 13 residues. In DNA, the CDR3 is TGTGCCAGCAGCTTGGCAGACTTCTATGGCTACACCTTC. Translation gives CASSLADFYGYTF.

This clonotype has a single count. With a much larger clone just one base away, this may be a read error. Likely a read error: the CDR3 ends without its conserved phenylalanine or tryptophan. The rearrangement links TRBV28 to TRBJ1-5, with no clear D. From germline, CDR1 is MDHEN and CDR2 SYDVKM. The CDR3 has 15 amino acids. Trimming removed 1 base at V and 1 base at J, with 8 bases between. CDR3 coding DNA: TGTGCCAGCAGTTTATTGGGTACAAGCAATCAGCCCCAGCATTGT. This sequence encodes CASSLLGTSNQPQHC.

V and J are TRBV20-1 and TRBJ2-2; unclear D gene. Germline CDR1 is DFQATT and CDR2 is SNEGSKA (reference sequence). Trimming took off 0 bases at V and 0 bases at J, with 11 bases between the two ends. The CDR3 totals 16 residues. As DNA, the CDR3 is TGCAGTGCTAGAGAGAGGAAGCAGTCGAACACCGGGGAGCTGTTTTTT. Translating it yields CSARERKQSNTGELFF.

This clonotype was recorded at least ten times. This chain joins TRBV7-2 and TRBJ2-5, with TRBD1 matching 7 bases. Germline V gene data show CDR1 as SGHTA and CDR2 as FQGNSA. The CDR3 spans 15 residues. V dropped 4 bases and J dropped 1; count of bases not matched to a gene: 6. The CDR3 loop reads CASSSDRASQETQYF. DNA for the CDR3: TGTGCCAGCAGCTCCGACAGGGCCTCCCAAGAGACCCAGTACTTC.

The CDR3 sequence: CASSGPLAKNIQYF. In DNA form, the CDR3 reads TGTGCCAGCAGCGGACCCTTAGCCAAAAACATTCAGTACTTC. The V call is TRBV9, the J call TRBJ2-4; D ambiguous. Germline CDR1 SGDLS, CDR2 YYNGEE. The CDR3 runs to 14 residues. The V and J ends lost 3 bases and 0 bases respectively, with 7 bases between them.

This chain links TRBV7-2 with TRBJ1-5; tentatively, D is TRBD1 (5 bases). The CDR3 totals 17 residues. Trimming removed 7 bases from V and 3 bases from J, with 22 bases in between. Germline CDR1 is SGHTA and CDR2 is FQGNSA. The CDR3 DNA reads as TGTGCCAGCACCTTGGGGACTACCCGGGACTCCAATCAGCCCCAGCATTTT. This gives the protein CASTLGTTRDSNQPQHF.

The chain recombines TRBV12-3 or TRBV12-4 with TRBJ2-7; 8 nucleotides agree with TRBD2. Trimming removed 6 bases from V and 7 bases from J; junction bases left unmatched: 11. CDR3 size: 14 residues. The CDR3 sequence: CASSFSGAIVEQYF. The CDR3, as DNA: TGTGCCAGCAGCTTTAGCGGGGCCATAGTGGAGCAGTACTTC.

This clonotype was picked up a small number of times. The chain combines TRBV4-3 with TRBJ2-1; maybe TRBD1 (6 bases). Trimming took 0 bases from V and 2 from J, leaving 17 bases between them. CDR1 and CDR2 (germline): LGHNA, YSLEER. CDR3 length: 18 amino acids. CDR3 residues: CASSQDTGVSGAYNEQFF. For the CDR3, the DNA is TGCGCCAGCAGCCAAGACACCGGCGTATCAGGGGCCTACAATGAGCAGTTCTTC.

This chain connects TRBV29-1 to TRBJ1-1; tentatively, D is TRBD1 (5 bases). Germline loops: CDR1 SQVTM, CDR2 ANQGSEA. The CDR3 length is 13 residues. The ends were cut back, 8 bases at V and 5 bases at J, with 18 bases in the middle. CDR3 nucleotide sequence: TGCAGCTCTGAGTCGGGGGATGGGACTGAAGCTTTCTTT. Protein sequence: CSSESGDGTEAFF.

This clonotype has just a few counts. This chain joins TRBV28 and TRBJ1-5; D remains ambiguous. Trimming left V 5 bases short and J 0 bases short, with 11 bases between. This CDR3 is built from 15 residues. The germline CDR1 and CDR2 sequences are MDHEN and SYDVKM. The CDR3 is CASSLKDYSNQPQHF. The CDR3 region has the DNA TGTGCCAGCAGTCTTAAAGATTATAGCAATCAGCCCCAGCATTTT.

This clonotype was seen a few times. The rearrangement joins TRBV2 to TRBJ1-6; 7 bases match TRBD1. The CDR3 contains 16 residues. Germline loops: CDR1 SNHLY, CDR2 FYNNEI. Trimming cost V 6 bases and J 0 bases; bases outside gene matches: 5. This chain's CDR3 is CASSRQGGSYNSPLHF. The CDR3, as DNA: TGTGCCAGCAGCAGACAGGGAGGCTCCTATAATTCACCCCTCCACTTT.

This clonotype was seen at least ten times. The chain carries TRBV7-2 and TRBJ2-7; D possibly corresponds to TRBD1 (6 bases). Trimming removed 0 bases at V and 2 bases at J, with 8 bases between. The CDR3 runs 14 residues. The germline gives CDR1 SGHTA, CDR2 FQGNSA. This CDR3 reads CASSLAGAPYEQYF. CDR3 in DNA: TGTGCCAGCAGCTTAGCGGGGGCCCCCTACGAGCAGTACTTC. Full variable domain (rest looked up from reference TRBV7-2 and TRBJ2-7): GAGVSQSPSNKVTEKGKDVELRCDPISGHTALYWYRQSLGQGLEFLIYFQGNSAPDKSGLPSDRFSAERTGGSVSTLTIQRTQQEDSAVYLCASSLAGAPYEQYFGPGTRLTVT.

The table lists this clonotype with many counts. One junction end does not reproduce the germline sequence, and a read error may be involved. The chain combines TRBV12-3 or TRBV12-4 with TRBJ2-6, with D uncertain. The length of the CDR3 is 15 residues. CDR3 sequence: CASRRKGSWANVLTF. CDR3 DNA sequence: TGTGCCAGCAGAAGGAAGGGCTCTTGGGCCAACGTCCTGACTTTC.